The source of this TCR beta chain is a study of blood T cell repertoires in COVID-19. Profiled with immunoSEQ multiplex PCR; TCRdb holds only in-frame clones, not every one. Of roughly 250,000 clones detected, around 90% appear once; the ten largest clones hold over 6%. Germline CDR1 and CDR2: SGHTA and FQGNSA. With 6 bases clipped from V and 4 bases from J, the junction kept 13 bases outside the gene matches. The CDR3 runs to 17 residues. Sequencing was carried out using PBMCs or T cells enriched from blood (not recorded which). The sequence was collected from a woman aged 25-40 years with acute COVID-19. This chain joins TRBV7-2 and TRBJ1-3; 9 nucleotides align to TRBD1. CDR3 in amino acids: CASSSIGGQGIGNTIYF. CDR3 nucleotide sequence: TGTGCCAGCAGTTCTATAGGGGGACAGGGAATCGGAAACACCATATATTTT.